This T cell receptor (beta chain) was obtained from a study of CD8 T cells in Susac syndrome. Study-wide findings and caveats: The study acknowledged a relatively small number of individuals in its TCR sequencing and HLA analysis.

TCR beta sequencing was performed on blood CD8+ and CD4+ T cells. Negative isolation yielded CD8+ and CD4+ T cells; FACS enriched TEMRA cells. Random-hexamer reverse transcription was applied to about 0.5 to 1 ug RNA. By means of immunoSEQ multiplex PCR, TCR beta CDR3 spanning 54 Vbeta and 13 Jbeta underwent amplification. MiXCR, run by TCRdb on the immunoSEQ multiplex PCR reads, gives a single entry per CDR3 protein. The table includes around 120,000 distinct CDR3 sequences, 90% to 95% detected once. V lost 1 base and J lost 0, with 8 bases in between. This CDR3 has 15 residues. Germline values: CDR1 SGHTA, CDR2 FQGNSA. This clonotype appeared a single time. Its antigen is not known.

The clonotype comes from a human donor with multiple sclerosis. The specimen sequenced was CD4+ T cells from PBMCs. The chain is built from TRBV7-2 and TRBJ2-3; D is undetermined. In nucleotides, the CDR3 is TGTGCCAGCAGCTTAGAAGGGATGAGCACAGATACGCAGTATTTT. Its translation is CASSLEGMSTDTQYF.